One sample yielded the 29 T cell receptor beta chains listed below, sequenced in a study of vaccination and CD4 T cells after COVID-19. TCRdb used MiXCR to reprocess the PCR reads, holding one entry per CDR3 protein. The top ten hold 0.95% to 1.3% of the sample, which has over 20,000 distinct CDR3 sequences, around 58% seen once. The sequencing here drew on CD4+ T cells from blood, taken before SARS-CoV-2 vaccination. These receptors originate from a human donor who had recovered from COVID-19.

Of note for this clonotype: A read error may produce the germline difference seen at one junction end. The chain has TRBV2 and TRBJ2-7; D unclear. The CDR3 totals 12 residues. Germline lookup yields CDR1 SNHLY and CDR2 FYNNEI. The CDR3, as DNA: TGTGCCAGCAGTGAGTTTGGGAATCGGTTGGTTTTC. This translates into CASSEFGNRLVF. Using reference TRBV2 and TRBJ2-7 for the parts outside the CDR3, the full variable domain is EPEVTQTPSHQVTQMGQEVILRCVPISNHLYFYWYRQILGQKVEFLVSFYNNEISEKSEIFDDQFSVERPDGSNFTLKIRSTKLEDSAMYFCASSEFGNRLVFGPGTRLTVT.

The CDR3 region is CASSSPTSPAYTQYF. The DNA of the CDR3 is TGTGCCAGCAGTTCCCCAACTAGCCCAGCTTATACGCAGTATTTT. This chain links TRBV28 with TRBJ2-3, with D possibly TRBD2 on 6 matching bases. Germline loops: CDR1 MDHEN, CDR2 SYDVKM. V gave up 4 bases and J gave up 7 bases, with 18 bases separating them. This CDR3 is built from 15 residues.

This CDR3 reads CASSSQGARETQYF. The CDR3 DNA is TGTGCCAGCAGTTCTCAGGGGGCACGGGAGACCCAGTACTTC. This chain uses TRBV28 with TRBJ2-5; TRBD1 matches at 8 bases. V was clipped by 4 bases and J by 5 bases; unmatched bases: 6. From germline, CDR1 is MDHEN and CDR2 SYDVKM. This CDR3 region has 14 residues.

The rearrangement links TRBV7-3 to TRBJ2-2; D may be TRBD2 (6 bases). Germline V gene lookup returns CDR1 SGHTA and CDR2 FQGTGA. This CDR3 has 13 amino acids. V was clipped by 5 bases and J by 10 bases, with 14 bases between them. CDR3 in DNA: TGTGCCAGCAGCCCACCGGGGGTTAAGGAGCTGTTTTTT. Translating it yields CASSPPGVKELFF.

The chain has TRBV2 and TRBJ2-1, with 13 positions matching TRBD2. The ends lost 6 bases at V and 7 bases at J; junction bases unmatched: 9. The CDR3 is 16 residues long. Germline V gene lookup returns CDR1 SNHLY and CDR2 FYNNEI. This CDR3 reads CASRLAGGAVRNEQFF. The CDR3 region has the DNA TGTGCCAGCAGACTAGCGGGAGGGGCTGTTCGGAATGAGCAGTTCTTC.

CDR3 amino acids: CASSALAPGGGANEQFF. In nucleotides, the CDR3 is TGTGCCAGCAGCGCCCTAGCGCCAGGAGGGGGGGCCAATGAGCAGTTCTTC. J is TRBJ2-1 and V is TRBV7-2, with a possible D match to TRBD2 (7 bases). The CDR3 runs to 17 residues. V lost 5 bases and J 6 bases, leaving 23 bases between the germline ends. Germline V gene lookup returns CDR1 SGHTA and CDR2 FQGNSA.

The chain links TRBV6-4 to TRBJ2-3, with a weak D call TRBD2 (6 bases). The CDR3 is 13 amino acids. Between the trimmed V and J ends, which lost 4 bases and 1 base, there was a span of 6 bases. Per germline, CDR1 MRHNA and CDR2 SNTAGT. CDR3 in amino acids: CASSASGTDTQYF. For the CDR3, the DNA is TGTGCCAGCAGTGCTAGCGGCACAGATACGCAGTATTTT.

This rearrangement joins TRBV7-9 to TRBJ1-1; the match to TRBD1 covers 7 bases. The CDR3 is 13 amino acids. CDR1 is SEHNR, CDR2 FQNEAQ, per germline (reference sequence). Losses at the gene ends were 8 bases for V and 1 base for J; bases not matched to a gene: 4. CDR3 coding DNA: TGTGCCAGCTCGACAGGGACGAACACTGAAGCTTTCTTT. Its translation is CASSTGTNTEAFF.

This chain links TRBV4-1 with TRBJ2-1; TRBD2 matches at 11 bases. The DNA end favors TRBJ2-7, so the J call may be wrong. In germline, CDR1 is MGHRA, CDR2 YSYEKL. The length of the CDR3 is 15 residues. The CDR3: CASSQTSGGVYEQYF. In DNA form, the CDR3 reads TGCGCCAGCAGCCAAACTAGCGGGGGAGTCTACGAGCAGTACTTC.

The genes are TRBV20-1 and TRBJ2-1; 11 bases agree with TRBD2. With V trimmed by 6 bases and J by 2 bases, 6 bases remained unmatched. CDR1 and CDR2 from the germline V gene are DFQATT and SNEGSKA (reference sequence). The CDR3 has 15 residues. The CDR3 bases are TGCAGTGCGCTGACTAGCGGGGTTCCCTACAATGAGCAGTTCTTC. This codes for CSALTSGVPYNEQFF.

This clonotype was counted only a few times. The chain links TRBV24-1 to TRBJ2-5, with D possibly being TRBD1 or TRBD2 (5 bases each). V was clipped by 4 bases and J by 4 bases, with 15 bases between them. CDR1 is KGHDR, CDR2 SFDVKD, per germline. The CDR3 runs to 15 residues. The CDR3 DNA sequence: TGTGCCACCAGTGACCCCACAGGTCGGGGAGAGACCCAGTACTTC. It is translated as CATSDPTGRGETQYF.

The chain couples TRBV4-1 to TRBJ2-7; D may be TRBD1 or TRBD2 (5 bases each). This CDR3 spans 16 amino acids. Trimming took 0 bases from V and 6 from J, leaving 18 bases between them. Germline CDR1 is MGHRA and CDR2 is YSYEKL. CDR3 DNA sequence: TGCGCCAGCAGCCAAGAGGCCGGGACCCTTCTCCCCGAGCAGTACTTC. Protein sequence: CASSQEAGTLLPEQYF.

The chain combines TRBV6-1 with TRBJ2-7; D might be TRBD2 (5 bases). The last part of the DNA fits TRBJ2-5 better; the J call may be wrong. From germline, CDR1 is MNHNS and CDR2 SASEGT. The CDR3 sequence is 15 residues long. CDR3 region: CASLLGSADQETQYF. The CDR3 DNA is TGTGCCAGCCTTCTGGGGAGCGCGGACCAAGAGACCCAGTACTTC.

The rearrangement links TRBV9 to TRBJ1-3; D call uncertain. The V gene lost 4 bases and the J gene lost 4 bases, with 9 bases spanning the gap. Germline V gene lookup returns CDR1 SGDLS and CDR2 YYNGEE. There are 13 residues in the CDR3. The CDR3 DNA reads TGTGCCAGCAGCCCCAACAAGGGAAACACCATATATTTT. Translating gives CASSPNKGNTIYF.

The genes are TRBV6-1 and TRBJ2-5; tentatively, D is TRBD1 (5 bases). The V gene's germline CDR1 is MNHNS and CDR2 SASEGT. The CDR3 length is 12 residues. V lost 5 bases and J lost 5, with 9 bases in between. The CDR3 protein is CASSPGHETQYF. The CDR3 DNA reads as TGTGCCAGCAGTCCAGGGCACGAGACCCAGTACTTC.

The chain joins TRBV28 to TRBJ1-2; weak D call: TRBD1 (5 bases). CDR1 and CDR2 from the germline V gene are MDHEN and SYDVKM. This CDR3 is built from 13 residues. Trimming removed 6 bases at V and 3 bases at J, with 11 bases between. CDR3 in DNA: TGTGCCAGCAGACCGACAGACCACTATGGCTACACCTTC. This codes for CASRPTDHYGYTF.

V gene TRBV7-2 combines with J gene TRBJ1-6; D gene uncertain. V lost 8 bases and J 9 bases, leaving 8 bases between the germline ends. This CDR3 comprises 11 residues. The germline V gene has CDR1 SGHTA and CDR2 FQGNSA. CDR3 loop: CASSLGSPLHF. The CDR3 region has the DNA TGTGCCAGCTCGTTGGGTTCACCCCTCCACTTT.

This chain joins TRBV5-5 and TRBJ2-7, with TRBD1 as a possible D gene (5 bases). Germline CDR1 SGHKS, CDR2 YYEKEE (reference sequence). Trimming left V 3 bases short and J 2 bases short, with 12 bases between. The CDR3 is made up of 14 amino acids. This CDR3 is CASSSDSTAYEQYF. CDR3 DNA sequence: TGTGCCAGCAGCTCCGACAGTACGGCCTACGAGCAGTACTTC.

V and J are TRBV10-2 and TRBJ2-7; weak D call: TRBD2 (5 bases). Germline V gives CDR1 WSHSY, CDR2 SAAADI. CDR3 size: 14 residues. V lost 0 bases to trimming and J lost 3 bases, with 9 bases between them. Here the CDR3 reads CASSESYGNYEQYF. Here the CDR3 DNA reads TGCGCCAGCAGTGAGTCGTACGGGAACTACGAGCAGTACTTC.

The rearrangement uses TRBV7-9 and TRBJ2-1; no reliable D call. CDR3 length: 16 residues. The germline V gene has CDR1 SEHNR and CDR2 FQNEAQ (reference sequence). V was cut by 5 bases and J by 0 bases, with 14 bases left in between. The CDR3 sequence: CASSPLGGSSYNEQFF. The CDR3 region has the DNA TGTGCCAGCAGCCCACTTGGCGGTAGCTCCTACAATGAGCAGTTCTTC. Using reference TRBV7-9 and TRBJ2-1 for the parts outside the CDR3, the full variable domain is DTGVSQNPRHKITKRGQNVTFRCDPISEHNRLYWYRQTLGQGPEFLTYFQNEAQLEKSRLLSDRFSAERPKGSFSTLEIQRTEQGDSAMYLCASSPLGGSSYNEQFFGPGTRLTVL.

This chain joins TRBV7-9 and TRBJ2-7; D uncertain. Deletions cut 1 base from V and 6 bases from J, with 19 bases between. The CDR3 covers 16 residues. The germline CDR1 and CDR2 sequences are SEHNR and FQNEAQ (reference sequence). The CDR3 region is CASSLVWRGTASEQYF. DNA of the CDR3: TGTGCCAGCAGCTTAGTATGGCGAGGCACGGCCAGCGAGCAGTACTTC.

This clonotype was detected only a few times. The chain carries TRBV20-1 and TRBJ2-5; 8 bases fit TRBD2. This CDR3 is 14 amino acids long. Per germline, CDR1 DFQATT and CDR2 SNEGSKA (reference sequence). J lost 6 bases, V lost 5 bases, and 11 bases had no gene match. The CDR3 DNA follows: TGCAGTGCTGAGACCGGGACTAGGAACAAGACCCAGTACTTC. This translates into CSAETGTRNKTQYF.

This sequence joins TRBV6-1 and TRBJ2-7; the match to TRBD2 covers 7 bases. Germline V lookup: CDR1 MNHNS, CDR2 SASEGT. Unmatched junction bases numbered 13, after V lost 2 bases and J lost 0 bases. The CDR3 is 18 residues long. The CDR3 region is CASSEPGGSSGNSYEQYF. CDR3 in DNA: TGTGCCAGCAGTGAACCGGGCGGGAGTTCAGGTAACTCCTACGAGCAGTACTTC.

This clonotype was seen only a few times. The J gene is TRBJ1-2, the V gene TRBV28; no clear D. The germline CDR1 and CDR2 sequences are MDHEN and SYDVKM. The V end was cut by 6 bases, the J end by 0 bases, with 8 bases between. This CDR3 is 13 amino acids long. CDR3 in amino acids: CASSSGTNYGYTF. DNA for the CDR3: TGTGCCAGCAGCTCAGGAACTAACTATGGCTACACCTTC.

In the case of this clonotype: The junction departs from germline at one end; a sequencing error may be responsible. The V and J genes are TRBV5-4 and TRBJ2-3; D ambiguous. The CDR3 consists of 14 residues. Germline loops: CDR1 SGHNT, CDR2 YYREEE (reference sequence). CDR3 residues: CASNLPGNTDTQYF. Written as DNA, the CDR3 is TGTGCCAGCAACTTGCCAGGCAACACAGATACGCAGTATTTT. The variable domain in full, completed from reference TRBV5-4 and TRBJ2-3, reads ETGVTQSPTHLIKTRGQQVTLRCSSQSGHNTVSWYQQALGQGPQFIFQYYREEENGRGNFPPRFSGLQFPNYSSELNVNALELDDSALYLCASNLPGNTDTQYFGPGTRLTVL.

This clonotype was observed a handful of times. The chain is built from TRBV19 and TRBJ1-2, with D maybe TRBD1 (6 bases). The length of the CDR3 is 16 residues. Looked up from germline, CDR1 is LNHDA and CDR2 is SQIVND (reference sequence). Trimming took 6 bases from V and 8 from J, leaving 25 bases between them. The CDR3, as DNA: TGTGCCAGTAGACCCGCCGGGGACACGTACTTTAGGGGCTACACCTTC. The encoded protein is CASRPAGDTYFRGYTF.

The chain is built from TRBV4-1 and TRBJ2-7, with a possible D match to TRBD2 (5 bases). V lost 1 base, J lost 5 bases, and 15 bases lay in between. CDR3 length: 15 residues. CDR1 is MGHRA and CDR2 is YSYEKL in the germline V gene. The CDR3 protein is CASSQAGVWGDEQYF. The CDR3 bases are TGCGCCAGCAGCCAAGCTGGGGTGTGGGGAGACGAGCAGTACTTC.

The chain employs TRBV7-3 and TRBJ2-3; 12 positions match TRBD2. The CDR3 loop spans 16 amino acids. The J segment lost 4 bases and the V segment lost 4 bases, leaving 6 bases of the junction unmatched. CDR1 is SGHTA and CDR2 is FQGTGA in the germline V gene. The chain's CDR3 is CASSSGLAGKADTQYF. CDR3 nucleotide sequence: TGTGCCAGCAGCTCGGGACTAGCGGGCAAGGCAGATACGCAGTATTTT.

DNA for the CDR3: TGTGCCAGCAGTTACTCCGAAGGGGTCCCCCAGCATTTT. Protein sequence: CASSYSEGVPQHF. This chain links TRBV6-2 or TRBV6-3 with TRBJ1-5, with D tentatively TRBD1 (5 bases). Looked up from germline, CDR1 is MNHEY and CDR2 is SVGEGT. Trimming left V 0 bases short and J 10 bases short, with 10 bases between. This CDR3 spans 13 amino acids.